This T cell receptor beta chain is drawn from a study of blood T cell repertoires in COVID-19 (dated by TCRdb to the early 2020s). For the study in its entirety: Collaborator samples came from the United States, Italy and Spain and covered acute and convalescent phases of COVID-19. The material from the prospective study consisted of cDNA or gDNA derived from T cells, B-cell-depleted T cells, or PBMCs. Deeply sampled blood TCRbeta repertoires from subjects exposed to, actively infected with, or recovered from COVID-19 were included in the dataset. The repertoires were released in a freely available public database intended as a resource for research on the immune response to SARS-CoV-2. The samples were drawn from the first 160 participants of the ongoing ImmuneRACE study and from 1,254 subjects provided by 6 global collaborators. Sample metadata almost always included a de-identified subject ID, COVID-19 status, age in years and sex. Where available, HLA class I and class II types were obtained from metadata supplied by the sample provider rather than from assay-based typing. Study-wide findings and limitations: The quantity of clinical and demographic metadata differed by source and by participant and was supplied without curation.

The germline V gene (reference sequence) specifies SSHAT as CDR1 and FNYEAQ as CDR2. The CDR3 runs 15 residues from the cysteine to the phenylalanine. The retained sequence is limited to the CDR3, 45 bases, with the frame set at the first base. TCRbeta CDR3 regions were amplified from genomic DNA by means of the immunoSEQ Assay, a bias-controlled multiplex PCR. The authors' pipeline ran thus. The number of nucleated cells in each sample was estimated by amplification of reference gene primers within the assay. Sequence reads were collapsed and filtered to measure the absolute abundance of every unique TCRbeta CDR3 rearrangement. For each sample, productive Simpson clonality was calculated as the square root of Simpson's diversity index over productive rearrangements. This immuneACCESS table, as held by TCRdb, lists in-frame sequences with V and J called but not all clones. Of the missing ones, under half trace to an unresolved V gene in checked studies; the others have no known cause. The DNA gave D and trimming, while V, J and clone size come from that table. This sample holds some 510,000 clones; approximately 88% were observed only once. Jointly, the top ten make up less than 2% of the sample.

Participants in the prospective study were aged about 18 to 100 years, lived in some 24 United States geographic areas, and enrolled through a virtual design. In the prospective study, cohorts were assigned on the basis of participant-reported clinical history obtained from a screening survey and a study questionnaire. ImmuneRACE Cohort 3 recovered participants were defined by two consecutive negative NP/OP PCR tests, healthcare professional clearance, or symptom resolution. Mobile phlebotomists in the prospective study collected whole blood, serum and a nasopharyngeal or oropharyngeal swab from every participant. Additional blood draws and questionnaires over a roughly two-month period could optionally be provided by prospective study participants. Before DNA extraction, blood samples from the prospective study were shipped at room temperature or frozen. In the case of this clone: Its recognized antigen is unknown. A junction end diverges from the germline sequence, so it may reflect a read error.

Recombination connected TRBV7-7 to TRBJ2-3; a weak D assignment points to TRBD1 (5 bases agree). Sequencing input: PBMCs or T cells enriched from blood (not recorded which). The TCR originated in a woman in her thirties or forties who had recovered from COVID-19. CDR3 reads: CASSLISGSTDTQYF. At the DNA level, the sequence is TGTGCTAGCAGCTTAATTTCAGGGTCCACAGATACGCAGTATTTT.